A selection of T cell receptor beta chains follows, all from one sample in a study of quantifying T cell responses using KT2 cells. TCRdb itself ran the UMI-ligation and nested PCR reads through MiXCR, one entry per CDR3 protein. The sample lists tens of thousands of distinct CDR3 sequences, 7.3% occurring once. Sequenced material: PBMCs spiked with cells of the T cell clone KT2. The receptors come from a human donor. The CDR3 runs from the conserved cysteine through the conserved F or W. A D gene is named only where the DNA matches it firmly. Expanded clones are given a class, and other clones once, few, many or no size at all.

CDR3 DNA	CDR3 protein	clone size	J gene	V gene	D gene
TGTGCCAGCAGTTTGTCCCGGGTTCAAACTTTCTTT	CASSLSRVQTFF	.	TRBJ1-1	TRBV2	.
TGCGCCAGCAGCCAAGACTCCTTGGGGAGGCGCCGGGGCACCGGGGAGCTGTTTTTT	CASSQDSLGRRRGTGELFF	.	TRBJ2-2	TRBV4-1	.
TGCGCCAGCAGCTTGGTCAGGGACACTGAAGCTTTCTTT	CASSLVRDTEAFF	.	TRBJ1-1	TRBV5-1	.
TGTGCCAGCAGTGAAGGATTACCACCTGAGACCCAGTACTTC	CASSEGLPPETQYF	many	TRBJ2-5	TRBV6-1	.
TGTGCCAGCAGCCAAGATAGTACGACAGGGGGGAACACTGAAGCTTTCTTT	CASSQDSTTGGNTEAFF	many	TRBJ1-1	TRBV3-1	TRBD1
TGCAGCGTTGAAGGCCACTGGCTAGCGGGGGGCTCCACAGATACGCAGTATTTT	CSVEGHWLAGGSTDTQYF	many	TRBJ2-3	TRBV29-1	TRBD2
TGTGCCAGCAGTGATCCGGGACAGGGGCCTGAAGCTTTCTTT	CASSDPGQGPEAFF	many	TRBJ1-1	TRBV6-5	TRBD1
TGTGCCACCAGTGATTTGTTGCTGCCTAATGAGCAGTTCTTC	CATSDLLLPNEQFF	medium-sized	TRBJ2-1	TRBV24-1	.
TGTGCCAGCAGTTACGAGGGGTCAGCTTTCTTT	CASSYEGSAFF	.	TRBJ1-1	TRBV6-5	.
TGTGCCAGCAGCGTAGGGGGACTAGCGGACCAACCGGGCGAGCAGTACTTC	CASSVGGLADQPGEQYF	many	TRBJ2-7	TRBV9	TRBD2
TGTGCCAGCAAGGACAGGGCAAGCACAGATACGCAGTATTTT	CASKDRASTDTQYF	few	TRBJ2-3	TRBV2	TRBD1
TGTGCCAGCAGTCCAACGGACACGACTATGAACACTGAAGCTTTCTTT	CASSPTDTTMNTEAFF	many	TRBJ1-1	TRBV12-3/TRBV12-4	.
TGTGCCAGCAGTTTATCAACCTACACTGAAGCTTTCTTT	CASSLSTYTEAFF	few	TRBJ1-1	TRBV27	.
TGCGCCAGCAGCCGAAGGGCTAGCGGGAGGGAGCGCACAGATACGCAGTATTTT	CASSRRASGRERTDTQYF	many	TRBJ2-3	TRBV4-3	TRBD2
TGTGCCAGCACCCTTAGCGGGAGGGCAACAGATACGCAGTATTTT	CASTLSGRATDTQYF	.	TRBJ2-3	TRBV7-2	TRBD2
TGCAGCGTTGAATTAAGCTCTGGAAACACCATATATTTT	CSVELSSGNTIYF	few	TRBJ1-3	TRBV29-1	.
TGTGCCAGTAGTCTACGAGGACTAGCGGAGCCCACAGATACGCAGTATTTT	CASSLRGLAEPTDTQYF	few	TRBJ2-3	TRBV19	TRBD2
TGCAGTGCTAGAGCAGGCAACCAGGAGGGCTACACCTTC	CSARAGNQEGYTF	many	TRBJ1-2	TRBV20-1	.
TGTGCCAGCAAGGAGGGAACTGACGACCGTTGGGGCTACACCTTC	CASKEGTDDRWGYTF	many	TRBJ1-2	TRBV27	.
TGTGCCAGCAGCCACGGGGGTGTTGAGACCCAGTACTTC	CASSHGGVETQYF	few	TRBJ2-5	TRBV3-1	.
TGTGCCAGCAGCTTGAGCCGGGGGGCCAAAAACATTCAGTACTTC	CASSLSRGAKNIQYF	.	TRBJ2-4	TRBV5-4	.
TGCGCCAGCAGCGGTACAGGGGTCGACAGTACTCTAGCCAAAAACATTCAGTACTTC	CASSGTGVDSTLAKNIQYF	.	TRBJ2-4	TRBV5-1	TRBD1
TGTGCCAGCTTGTTGGGGGCCCCCACAGATACGCAGTATTTT	CASLLGAPTDTQYF	.	TRBJ2-3	TRBV6-6	.
TGTGCCAGCAGTAACGCGTGGTGGCCGCCCAGGGGACTCCCCCAGCATTTT	CASSNAWWPPRGLPQHF	few	TRBJ1-5	TRBV6-5	.
TGTGCCAGCAGCCAAGGATTACAGAACATTCAGTACTTC	CASSQGLQNIQYF	.	TRBJ2-4	TRBV3-1	.
TGTGCCAGCAGCCAGGGGGACAGCCAAGAGACCCAGTACTTC	CASSQGDSQETQYF	few	TRBJ2-5	TRBV16	TRBD1
TGTGCCAGCAGCCAAGTACTGGGGGAACCTTACGATGAGCAGTTCTTC	CASSQVLGEPYDEQFF	few	TRBJ2-1	TRBV4-2	.
TGCGCCAGCAGCTCCACGTCCTACGAGCAGTACTTC	CASSSTSYEQYF	few	TRBJ2-7	TRBV5-1	.
TGCAGCGTTGACCCAGCGGGGGGGCTTCTATATGAGCAGTTCTTC	CSVDPAGGLLYEQFF	many	TRBJ2-1	TRBV29-1	TRBD2
TGTGCCAGCAGTGAACGTCAGGGGTGGGAGACCCAGTACTTC	CASSERQGWETQYF	few	TRBJ2-5	TRBV6-1	.
TGTGCCAGCAGAGCCTTCCGGGACAGGGTTTACGAGCAGTACTTC	CASRAFRDRVYEQYF	.	TRBJ2-7	TRBV2	TRBD1
TGTGCCAGTAGTTTCCGGGACGGAGGCACAGATACGCAGTATTTT	CASSFRDGGTDTQYF	many	TRBJ2-3	TRBV19	.
TGTGCCAGGGTCCGGCAGGAAATAACCGGTGGGAAGTTTTTCAATGAGCAGTTCTTC	CARVRQEITGGKFFNEQFF	many	TRBJ2-1	TRBV19	.
TGTGCCAGCAGTTATGAGGGTGTCTGGGGGAACACTGAAGCTTTCTTT	CASSYEGVWGNTEAFF	many	TRBJ1-1	TRBV6-2/TRBV6-3	.
TGTGCCACCAGTGATGCGACAGGGGGTTTCACTGAAGCTTTCTTT	CATSDATGGFTEAFF	many	TRBJ1-1	TRBV24-1	TRBD1
TGTGCCACCAGCCGCCTCGGCACAGATACGCAGTATTTT	CATSRLGTDTQYF	many	TRBJ2-3	TRBV15	.
TGCAGCGTCCTAACCTCCCCGGGACCGTTTAACTATGGCTACACCTTC	CSVLTSPGPFNYGYTF	.	TRBJ1-2	TRBV29-1	.
TGTGCCAGCAGTGAAGCGGCAGGGGAAACTGAAGCTTTCTTT	CASSEAAGETEAFF	many	TRBJ1-1	TRBV6-1	.
TGTGCCAGCAGTATTGACTTGGGACAGTTCTTC	CASSIDLGQFF	few	TRBJ2-1	TRBV12-3/TRBV12-4	.
TGTGCCAGCAGCTTAGAAGTAGCCGGCGGGGAGCTGTTTTTT	CASSLEVAGGELFF	few	TRBJ2-2	TRBV7-2	.
TGTGCCAGCAGCTTCGGGGCAGGCAGGGGGAACACTGAAGCTTTCTTT	CASSFGAGRGNTEAFF	many	TRBJ1-1	TRBV7-9	.
TGTGCCAGCAGCGTCGAGGGCCGGAGCCACAATGAGCAGTTCTTC	CASSVEGRSHNEQFF	many	TRBJ2-1	TRBV9	.
TGTGCCAGCAGCTCCGACGGCCGTGAAGCTTTCTTT	CASSSDGREAFF	many	TRBJ1-1	TRBV5-4	.
TGTGCCAGCAGCCAGGCCCCCAGTCGGAGGGAGACCCAGTACTTC	CASSQAPSRRETQYF	.	TRBJ2-5	TRBV7-8	.
TGTGCCAGCAGCCAAGAGGCTAGCGGGAAGTCCATCCTTCCCTACGAGCAGTACTTC	CASSQEASGKSILPYEQYF	.	TRBJ2-7	TRBV4-2	TRBD2
TGCGCCAGCAGCTTTTTTCCCGGAAAGCAAGAGACCCAGTACTTC	CASSFFPGKQETQYF	few	TRBJ2-5	TRBV5-1	.
TGTGCCAGCAGCGTAGCTTGGGGGAACACTGAAGCTTTCTTT	CASSVAWGNTEAFF	many	TRBJ1-1	TRBV9	.
TGTGCCAGCACCAATCACCCTTCTTGGACGACGGCAACTAGCACAGATACGCAGTATTTT	CASTNHPSWTTATSTDTQYF	many	TRBJ2-3	TRBV21-1	.
TGTGCCAGCAGCTACCGCGACCAGAAAAATTCACCCCTCCACTTT	CASSYRDQKNSPLHF	few	TRBJ1-6	TRBV7-8	.
TGTGCCAGCAGCCCCGGGACACTAGCGGGGGGGCAAGAGACCCAGTACTTC	CASSPGTLAGGQETQYF	.	TRBJ2-5	TRBV6-5	TRBD2
TGTGCCAGCAGCTCGCGACAGTTAAACTATGGCTACACCTTC	CASSSRQLNYGYTF	many	TRBJ1-2	TRBV7-8	.
TGCGCCAGCAGCTTGGGTAATGTAGCGGAGCAGTTCTTC	CASSLGNVAEQFF	many	TRBJ2-1	TRBV5-1	.
TGCGCCAGCAGTGAGTTAGAATGGCTGGAGACCCAGTACTTC	CASSELEWLETQYF	many	TRBJ2-5	TRBV10-2	.
TGCAGTGCTGCCCGGACGGCTAACACTGAAGCTTTCTTT	CSAARTANTEAFF	many	TRBJ1-1	TRBV20-1	.
TGCAGTTCCGAGACTGACAGTTCGGATACGCAGTATTTT	CSSETDSSDTQYF	many	TRBJ2-3	TRBV20-1	.
TGTGCCAGCAGCTTAGATGGGACTACCGCCCGGAGGGTGCAGTATTTT	CASSLDGTTARRVQYF	.	TRBJ2-3	TRBV7-2	TRBD2
TGTGCCAGCTCACGGGCGCAGGCGGGTGATGTCGAGCAGTACTTC	CASSRAQAGDVEQYF	many	TRBJ2-7	TRBV18	.